This T cell receptor (beta chain) was retrieved from a study of T cell repertoires in cytomegalovirus infection (dated by TCRdb to the late 2010s). For the study in its entirety: Peptide stimulations targeted recently identified HLA-C-restricted CMV epitopes, whose presentation resists viral immunomodulation, together with well-studied HLA-B-restricted epitopes. Because public TCR beta signatures pointed to carriage of CMV infection together with the matching HLA type, the HLA type of each donor mattered for the analysis. What the research found in general, with its limitations: The ex vivo response was dominated by HLA-C-restricted CMV-specific TCR beta clonotypes, and the single most frequent clonotype in two of eight donors was supplied by these HLA-C-restricted clonotypes. In both this cohort and an independent cohort of some 350 donors, the cumulative frequency of public TCR beta family members distinguished carriers of CMV infection plus the relevant HLA type.

Sequencing relied on an Illumina HiSeq 1500. TCRdb trimmed public reads at Q25 via fastp, called clones via MiXCR and kept in-frame beta chains. Entries are consolidated by CDR3 protein sequence, retaining the most common genes and DNA. The sample table shows hundreds of thousands of distinct CDR3 sequences, and 33% are seen once. Around a sixth of the sample belongs to the ten largest clones. Taken from the germline V gene, the CDR1 and CDR2 loops are SGHTA and FQGNSA. Unmatched junction bases come to 8, with V trimmed by 5 bases and J by 3 bases. The CDR3 measures 15 amino acids from cysteine to phenylalanine. Just CDR3 DNA is preserved here, 45 bases in frame from base 1. As concerns this clonotype: Its cognate antigen has yet to be identified. No base qualities exist here, and no much larger clone lies one base off it.

The sample's treatment or condition, from its label and the paper: in vitro stimulation with specific CMV peptide epitopes to enrich CMV-specific T cells. The sequence was collected from a human donor in good health (CMV status not recorded). Some clones in this sample may be carry-over from other donors' samples. Sequencing was performed on cultured PBMCs, taken from culture after CMV antigen stimulation. The chain couples TRBV7-2 to TRBJ2-3; 7 bases in between match TRBD1. The encoded CDR3 is CASSKGQFRTDTQYF. DNA sequence: TGTGCCAGCAGCAAGGGACAGTTTAGGACAGATACGCAGTATTTT.